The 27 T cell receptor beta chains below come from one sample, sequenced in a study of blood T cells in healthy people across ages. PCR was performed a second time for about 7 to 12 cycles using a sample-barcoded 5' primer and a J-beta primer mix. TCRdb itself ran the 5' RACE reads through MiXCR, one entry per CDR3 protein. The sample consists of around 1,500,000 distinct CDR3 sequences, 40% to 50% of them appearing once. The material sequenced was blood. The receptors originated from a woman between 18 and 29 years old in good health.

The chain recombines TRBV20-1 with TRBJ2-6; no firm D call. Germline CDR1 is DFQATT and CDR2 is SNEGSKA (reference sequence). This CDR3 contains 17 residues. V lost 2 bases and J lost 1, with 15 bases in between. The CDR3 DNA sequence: TGCAGTGCTAGAACGCTCGAAGCTGGATCTGGGGCCAACGTCCTGACTTTC. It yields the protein CSARTLEAGSGANVLTF.

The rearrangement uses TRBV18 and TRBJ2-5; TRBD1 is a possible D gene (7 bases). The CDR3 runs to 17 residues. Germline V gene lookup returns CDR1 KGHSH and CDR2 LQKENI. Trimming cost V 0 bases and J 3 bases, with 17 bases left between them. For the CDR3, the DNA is TGTGCCAGCTCACCACCCCGACAGGGTTGGGGGGAAGAGACCCAGTACTTC. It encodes CASSPPRQGWGEETQYF.

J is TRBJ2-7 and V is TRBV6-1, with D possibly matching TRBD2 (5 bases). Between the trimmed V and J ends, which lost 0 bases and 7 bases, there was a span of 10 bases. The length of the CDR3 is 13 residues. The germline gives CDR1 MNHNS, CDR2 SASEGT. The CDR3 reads CASSEAGAREQYF. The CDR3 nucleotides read TGTGCCAGCAGTGAAGCGGGAGCTAGGGAGCAGTACTTC.

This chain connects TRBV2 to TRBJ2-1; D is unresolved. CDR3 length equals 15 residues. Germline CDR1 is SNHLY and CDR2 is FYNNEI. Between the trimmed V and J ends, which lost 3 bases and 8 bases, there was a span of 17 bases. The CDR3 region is CASSDYLAGGDEQFF. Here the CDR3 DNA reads TGTGCCAGCAGTGACTACTTGGCCGGTGGCGATGAGCAGTTCTTC. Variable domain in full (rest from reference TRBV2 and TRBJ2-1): EPEVTQTPSHQVTQMGQEVILRCVPISNHLYFYWYRQILGQKVEFLVSFYNNEISEKSEIFDDQFSVERPDGSNFTLKIRSTKLEDSAMYFCASSDYLAGGDEQFFGPGTRLTVL.

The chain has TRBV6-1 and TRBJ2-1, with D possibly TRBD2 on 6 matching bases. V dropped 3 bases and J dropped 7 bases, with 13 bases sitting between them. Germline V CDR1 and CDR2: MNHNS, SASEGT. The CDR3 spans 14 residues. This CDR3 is CASSEAGYGNEQFF. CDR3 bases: TGTGCCAGCAGTGAGGCGGGATACGGAAATGAGCAGTTCTTC.

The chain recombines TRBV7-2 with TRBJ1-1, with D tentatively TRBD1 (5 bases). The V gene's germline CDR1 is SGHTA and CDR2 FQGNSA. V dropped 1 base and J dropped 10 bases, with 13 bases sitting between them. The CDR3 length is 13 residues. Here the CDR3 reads CASSLGWTTVAFF. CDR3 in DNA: TGTGCCAGCAGCTTAGGATGGACAACGGTAGCTTTCTTT. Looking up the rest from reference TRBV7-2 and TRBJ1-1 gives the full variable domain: GAGVSQSPSNKVTEKGKDVELRCDPISGHTALYWYRQSLGQGLEFLIYFQGNSAPDKSGLPSDRFSAERTGGSVSTLTIQRTQQEDSAVYLCASSLGWTTVAFFGQGTRLTVV.

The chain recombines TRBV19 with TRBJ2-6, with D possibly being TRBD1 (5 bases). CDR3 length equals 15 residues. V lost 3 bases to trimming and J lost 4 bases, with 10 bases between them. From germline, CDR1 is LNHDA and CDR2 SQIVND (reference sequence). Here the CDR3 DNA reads TGTGCCAGTAGTATCGGTGGGGCGGGGGCCAACGTCCTGACTTTC. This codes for CASSIGGAGANVLTF.

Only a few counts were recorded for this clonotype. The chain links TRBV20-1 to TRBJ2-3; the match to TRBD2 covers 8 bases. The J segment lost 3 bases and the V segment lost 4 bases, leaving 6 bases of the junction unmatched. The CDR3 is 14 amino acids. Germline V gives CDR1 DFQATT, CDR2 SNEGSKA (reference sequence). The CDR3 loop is CSATDSGGTDTQYF. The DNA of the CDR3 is TGCAGTGCTACCGACAGCGGGGGTACAGATACGCAGTATTTT.

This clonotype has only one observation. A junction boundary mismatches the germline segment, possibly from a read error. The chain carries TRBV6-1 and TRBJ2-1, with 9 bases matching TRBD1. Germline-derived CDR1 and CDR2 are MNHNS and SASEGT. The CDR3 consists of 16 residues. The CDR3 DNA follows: TGTGCAAGCAGTGAAGCGCGGACAGGGGCATACAATGAGCAGTTCTTC. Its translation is CASSEARTGAYNEQFF.

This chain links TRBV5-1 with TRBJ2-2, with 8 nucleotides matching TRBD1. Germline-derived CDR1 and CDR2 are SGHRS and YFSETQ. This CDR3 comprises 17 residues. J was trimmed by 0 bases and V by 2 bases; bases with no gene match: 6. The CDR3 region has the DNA TGCGCCAGCAGCTTAGATTTACAGGGGGCGAACACCGGGGAGCTGTTTTTT. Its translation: CASSLDLQGANTGELFF.

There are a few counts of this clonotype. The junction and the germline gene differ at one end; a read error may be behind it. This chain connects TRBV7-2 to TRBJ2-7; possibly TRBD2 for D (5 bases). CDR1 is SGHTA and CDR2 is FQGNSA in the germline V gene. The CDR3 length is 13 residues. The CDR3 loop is CVSSLTGDYEQYF. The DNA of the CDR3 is TGTGTCAGCAGCTTAACCGGGGACTACGAGCAGTACTTC.

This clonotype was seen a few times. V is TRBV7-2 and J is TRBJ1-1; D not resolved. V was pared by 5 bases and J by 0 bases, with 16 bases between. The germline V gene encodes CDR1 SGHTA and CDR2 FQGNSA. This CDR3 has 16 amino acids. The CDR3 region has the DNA TGTGCCAGCAGCCTGGCCGGGCACTCTTTGAACACTGAAGCTTTCTTT. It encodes CASSLAGHSLNTEAFF.

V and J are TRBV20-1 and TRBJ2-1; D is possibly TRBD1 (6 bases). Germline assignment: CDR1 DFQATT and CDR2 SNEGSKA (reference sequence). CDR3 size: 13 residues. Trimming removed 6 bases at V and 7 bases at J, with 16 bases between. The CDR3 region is CSARWTVGNEQFF. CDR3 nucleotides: TGCAGTGCCCGGTGGACAGTGGGGAATGAGCAGTTCTTC.

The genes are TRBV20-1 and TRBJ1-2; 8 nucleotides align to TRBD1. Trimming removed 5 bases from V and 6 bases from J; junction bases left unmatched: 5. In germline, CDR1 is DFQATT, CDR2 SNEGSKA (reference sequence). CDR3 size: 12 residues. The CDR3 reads CSARSTGDGYTF. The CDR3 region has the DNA TGCAGTGCTCGTTCGACAGGGGATGGCTACACCTTC.

Written as DNA, the CDR3 is TGCGCCAGCAGCTTTAGCGGGAAGGCTTACAATGAGCAGTTCTTC. It specifies CASSFSGKAYNEQFF. J is TRBJ2-1 and V is TRBV5-1; 8 nucleotides match TRBD2. Per the germline V gene, CDR1 is SGHRS and CDR2 is YFSETQ. V lost 2 bases and J lost 4; bases outside the gene matches: 5. The CDR3 contains 15 residues.

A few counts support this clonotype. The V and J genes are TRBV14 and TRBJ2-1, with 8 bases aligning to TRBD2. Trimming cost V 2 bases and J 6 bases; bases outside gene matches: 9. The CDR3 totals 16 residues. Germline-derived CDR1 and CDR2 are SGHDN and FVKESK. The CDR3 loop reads CASSQRAGLAFNEQFF. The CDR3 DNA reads TGTGCCAGCAGCCAACGAGCTGGACTAGCCTTCAATGAGCAGTTCTTC.

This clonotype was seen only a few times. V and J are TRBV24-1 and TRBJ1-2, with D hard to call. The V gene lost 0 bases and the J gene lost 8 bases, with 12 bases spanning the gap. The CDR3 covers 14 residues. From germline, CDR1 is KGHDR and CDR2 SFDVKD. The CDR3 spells CATSDLGPRSGYTF. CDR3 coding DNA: TGTGCCACCAGTGATTTGGGGCCGCGGAGCGGCTACACCTTC.

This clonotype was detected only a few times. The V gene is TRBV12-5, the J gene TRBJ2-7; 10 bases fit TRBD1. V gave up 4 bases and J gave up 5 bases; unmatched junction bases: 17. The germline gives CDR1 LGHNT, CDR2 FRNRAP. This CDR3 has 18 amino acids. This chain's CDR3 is CASGSSPTGTGESNEQYF. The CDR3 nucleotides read TGTGCTAGTGGTTCTTCACCGACCGGGACAGGGGAGTCTAACGAGCAGTACTTC.

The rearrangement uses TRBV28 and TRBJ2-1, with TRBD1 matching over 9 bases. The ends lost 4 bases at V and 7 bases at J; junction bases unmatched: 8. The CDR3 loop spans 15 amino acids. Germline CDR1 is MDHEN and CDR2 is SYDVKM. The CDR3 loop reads CASSSPGTGLNEQFF. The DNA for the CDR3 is TGTGCCAGCAGTTCACCAGGGACAGGGCTAAATGAGCAGTTCTTC. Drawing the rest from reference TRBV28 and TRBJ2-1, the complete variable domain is DVKVTQSSRYLVKRTGEKVFLECVQDMDHENMFWYRQDPGLGLRLIYFSYDVKMKEKGDIPEGYSVSREKKERFSLILESASTNQTSMYLCASSSPGTGLNEQFFGPGTRLTVL.

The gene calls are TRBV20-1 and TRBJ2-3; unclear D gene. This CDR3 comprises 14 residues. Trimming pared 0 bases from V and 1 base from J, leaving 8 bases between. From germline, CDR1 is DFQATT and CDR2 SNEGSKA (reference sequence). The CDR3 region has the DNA TGCAGTGCTAGAGATATCCTCCGCACAGATACGCAGTATTTT. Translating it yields CSARDILRTDTQYF.

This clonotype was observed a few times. The CDR3: CASSQVRVSPYEQYF. The DNA for the CDR3 is TGCGCCAGCAGCCAAGTTCGTGTTAGCCCCTACGAGCAGTACTTC. The chain links TRBV4-1 to TRBJ2-7; unclear D gene. The V gene lost 1 base and the J gene lost 2 bases, with 12 bases spanning the gap. CDR3 length equals 15 residues. CDR1 and CDR2 (germline): MGHRA, YSYEKL.

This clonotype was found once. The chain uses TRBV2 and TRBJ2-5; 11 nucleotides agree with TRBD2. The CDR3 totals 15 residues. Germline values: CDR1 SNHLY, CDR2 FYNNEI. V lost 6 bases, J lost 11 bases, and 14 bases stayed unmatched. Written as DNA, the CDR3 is TGTGCCAGCAGGTTACTAGCGGGGGTCTACAATGAGCAGTACTTC. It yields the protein CASRLLAGVYNEQYF.

CDR3 region: CASGDGSYNEQYF. The CDR3 coding sequence is TGTGCCAGCGGGGACGGTTCCTACAATGAGCAGTACTTC. The rearrangement joins TRBV27 to TRBJ2-1; D is possibly TRBD1 or TRBD2 (5 bases each). The J call is doubtful: the DNA matches TRBJ2-7 better. Germline V gene data show CDR1 as MNHEY and CDR2 as SMNVEV (reference sequence). This CDR3 is built from 13 residues.

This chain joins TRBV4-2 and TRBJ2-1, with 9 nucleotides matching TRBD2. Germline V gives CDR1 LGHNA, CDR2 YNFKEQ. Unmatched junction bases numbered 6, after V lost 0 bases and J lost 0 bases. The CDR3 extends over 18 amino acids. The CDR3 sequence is CASSQERLAVSSYNEQFF. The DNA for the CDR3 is TGTGCCAGCAGCCAAGAGCGACTAGCGGTGAGCTCCTACAATGAGCAGTTCTTC.

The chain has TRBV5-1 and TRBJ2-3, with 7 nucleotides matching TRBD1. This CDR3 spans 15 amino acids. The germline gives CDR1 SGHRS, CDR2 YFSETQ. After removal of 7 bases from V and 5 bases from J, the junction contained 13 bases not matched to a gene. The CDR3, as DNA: TGCGCCAGCGCCTTGGACAGGCCCGGCGGAGATACGCAGTATTTT. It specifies CASALDRPGGDTQYF.

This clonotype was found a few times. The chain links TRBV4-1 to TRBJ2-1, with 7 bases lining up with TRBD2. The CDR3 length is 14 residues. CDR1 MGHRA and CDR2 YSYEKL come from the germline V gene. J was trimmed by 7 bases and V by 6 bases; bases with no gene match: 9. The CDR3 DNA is TGCGCCAGCAGTTTCCAAGCGGGATATAATGAGCAGTTCTTC. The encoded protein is CASSFQAGYNEQFF.

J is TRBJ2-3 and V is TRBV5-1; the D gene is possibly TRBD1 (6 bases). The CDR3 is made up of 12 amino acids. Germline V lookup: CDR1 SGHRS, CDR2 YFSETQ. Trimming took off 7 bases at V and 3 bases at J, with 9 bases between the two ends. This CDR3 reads CASVGATDTQYF. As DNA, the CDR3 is TGCGCCAGCGTGGGGGCGACAGATACGCAGTATTTT.